The 6 T cell receptor beta chains in this list originate from one sample, sequenced in a study of blood T cell repertoires in COVID-19. Only in-frame clones appear in the TCRdb table, and some are missing; sequencing was by immunoSEQ multiplex PCR. The top ten clones hold 3.5% to 5% of a sample with roughly 300,000 clones, 65% to 90% of them seen once. The sequencing input was PBMCs or T cells enriched from blood (not recorded which). These TCRs come from a man between 25 and 39 years old who had recovered from COVID-19.

The chain couples TRBV3-1 (or the pseudogene TRBV3-2) to TRBJ1-2; D gene uncertain. Germline loops: CDR1 LGHDT, CDR2 YNNKEL (reference sequence). V lost 3 bases and J lost 4, with 12 bases in between. The CDR3 loop spans 14 amino acids. CDR3 sequence reads: CASSQREPLYGYTF. CDR3 sequence (DNA): TGTGCCAGCAGCCAGAGGGAACCCCTCTATGGCTACACCTTC.

The V and J genes are TRBV7-2 and TRBJ2-7; weak D call: TRBD2 (6 bases). The CDR3 is 15 residues long. The V and J ends lost 1 base and 3 bases respectively, with 13 bases between them. Germline V lookup: CDR1 SGHTA, CDR2 FQGNSA. The CDR3 region has the DNA TGTGCCAGCAGCTTAGAGGGAGGCCCGCGCTACGAGCAGTACTTC. Translation gives CASSLEGGPRYEQYF.

The chain combines TRBV29-1 with TRBJ1-1, with D unclear. Germline assignment: CDR1 SQVTM and CDR2 ANQGSEA. Trimming took off 5 bases at V and 6 bases at J, with 7 bases between the two ends. The CDR3 consists of 10 residues. In nucleotides, the CDR3 is TGCAGCGTTTATCAGGCTGAAGCTTTCTTT. Protein: CSVYQAEAFF.

This chain links TRBV7-8 with TRBJ2-1, with TRBD2 matching 7 bases. V was clipped by 1 base and J by 3 bases; unmatched bases: 6. The CDR3 has 16 amino acids. Germline CDR1 SGHVS, CDR2 FQNEAQ. Written as DNA, the CDR3 is TGTGCCAGCAGCTTAGAGGTGGCTAGCGGCTACAATGAGCAGTTCTTC. Protein sequence: CASSLEVASGYNEQFF.

The V gene is TRBV7-8, the J gene TRBJ1-2; 7 positions match TRBD1. The V and J ends lost 5 bases and 1 base, in that order; junction bases with no gene match: 7. The length of the CDR3 is 15 residues. CDR1 is SGHVS and CDR2 is FQNEAQ in the germline V gene. CDR3 protein: CASSPTHRGNYGYTF. The DNA of the CDR3 is TGTGCCAGCAGCCCAACCCACAGGGGTAACTATGGCTACACCTTC.

The chain employs TRBV19 and TRBJ1-2; 9 bases match TRBD1. CDR1 is LNHDA, CDR2 SQIVND, per germline (reference sequence). V dropped 9 bases and J dropped 2; count of bases not matched to a gene: 7. The CDR3 length is 14 residues. In nucleotides, the CDR3 is TGTGCCAGCAGGCGACAGGGGGAGAACTATGGCTACACCTTC. Residues: CASRRQGENYGYTF.